A selection of T cell receptor beta chains follows, all from one sample in a study of identical twins. TCRdb recomputed calls from the 5' RACE reads with MiXCR, one row per CDR3 protein. In the table there are more than 1.5 million distinct CDR3 sequences, under 35% of which are singletons. The specimen sequenced was cord blood. The receptors derive from a newborn girl in good health. CDR3s include the opening cysteine and the closing phenylalanine or tryptophan. D genes are given only for firm matches. Clone sizes are given selectively: once, few, many, or a class where the clone is expanded.

J gene	clone size	V gene	D gene	CDR3 DNA	CDR3 protein
TRBJ1-1	-	TRBV9	-	TGTGCCAGCAGCGCTTGGGAGGAAGCGACTGAAGCTTTCTTT	CASSAWEEATEAFF
TRBJ1-1	once	TRBV5-1	-	TGCGCCAGCGGCGCCTATTGGGGGAACACTGAAGCTTTCTTT	CASGAYWGNTEAFF
TRBJ1-2	-	TRBV15	-	TGTGCCACCAGCAGAGATTCCGGGAGCTATGGCTACACCTTC	CATSRDSGSYGYTF
TRBJ2-3	-	TRBV20-1	TRBD1	TGCAGTGCTAGGCGTGCAGGGGGTGGCACAGATACGCAGTATTTT	CSARRAGGGTDTQYF
TRBJ1-4	few	TRBV18	-	TGTGCCAGCTCACCACGGGGGGGAGAATCAACTAATGAAAAACTGTTTTTT	CASSPRGGESTNEKLFF
TRBJ2-7	-	TRBV7-9	TRBD1	TGTGCCAGCAGCCCAGGTAGGACAGGGTTCTACGAGCAGTACTTC	CASSPGRTGFYEQYF
TRBJ2-5	-	TRBV12-3/TRBV12-4	-	TGTGCCAGCACTAGTAGTACAGGCCAAGAGACCCAGTACTTC	CASTSSTGQETQYF
TRBJ2-2	few	TRBV12-3/TRBV12-4	-	TGTGCCAGCGCTCCGGTGGGACCCGGGGAGCTGTTTTTT	CASAPVGPGELFF
TRBJ1-1	few	TRBV6-2/TRBV6-3	-	TGTGCCAGCAGTTACGTCGGCAGTTCCACTGAAGCTTTCTTT	CASSYVGSSTEAFF
TRBJ2-3	few	TRBV20-1	-	TGCAGTACGAACGGGAGAGGATCAGATACGCAGTATTTT	CSTNGRGSDTQYF
TRBJ2-1	-	TRBV6-1	-	TGTGCCAGCAGGGTGGGCCCCACGAACAATGAGCAGTTCTTC	CASRVGPTNNEQFF
TRBJ2-4	few	TRBV5-1	TRBD1	TGCGCCGGCAGGACAGGGTGGGCCAAAAACATTCAGTACTTC	CAGRTGWAKNIQYF
TRBJ1-1	-	TRBV6-1	-	TGTGCCAGCAGTGATGCTAGGCCGCCAAACACTGAAGCTTTCTTT	CASSDARPPNTEAFF
TRBJ1-5	-	TRBV28	-	TGTGCCAGCAGTTCTCGGCTGGGAAGCAATCAGCCCCAGCATTTT	CASSSRLGSNQPQHF
TRBJ2-7	-	TRBV12-3/TRBV12-4	-	TGTGCCAGCAGTCAGGGCAGGGGATACAATGAGCAGTACTTC	CASSQGRGYNEQYF
TRBJ2-7	-	TRBV10-3	-	TGTGCCATCAGTAAACAGGGACGCGAGCAGTACTTC	CAISKQGREQYF
TRBJ1-5	-	TRBV7-2	-	TGTGCCAGCAGCTTAGACGGCAGGGTCGGACAGCCCCAGCATTTT	CASSLDGRVGQPQHF
TRBJ2-7	-	TRBV20-1	TRBD2	TGCAGTGCCTCCGGGACTAGCGTGAGCGAGCAGTACTTC	CSASGTSVSEQYF
TRBJ2-5	few	TRBV12-3/TRBV12-4	TRBD1	TGTGCCAGCAGTATAAACAGGGGGCAAAAGACCCAGTACTTC	CASSINRGQKTQYF
TRBJ1-4	-	TRBV28	-	TGTGCCAGCAGTTTATACCCGGCAGGGTATGAAAAACTGTTTTTT	CASSLYPAGYEKLFF
TRBJ1-1	few	TRBV16	-	TGTGCCAGCAGCCAATCGTTCGCGGTGGTGGAAGCTTTCTTT	CASSQSFAVVEAFF
TRBJ1-3	once	TRBV28	-	TGTGCCAGCATCACAGAGAGGGCGGCTGGAAACACCATATATTTT	CASITERAAGNTIYF
TRBJ1-1	-	TRBV28	-	TGTGCCAGCGTGACGAACACTGAAGCTTTCTTT	CASVTNTEAFF
TRBJ2-3	-	TRBV20-1	TRBD2	TGCAGTGCTAGGCGGAGCGGGGGAAGCACAGATACGCAGTATTTT	CSARRSGGSTDTQYF
TRBJ2-1	-	TRBV6-2/TRBV6-3	-	TGTGCCAGCAGTAATTTAGTCGGGACTCTGGCCTACAATGAGCAGTTCTTC	CASSNLVGTLAYNEQFF
TRBJ2-5	few	TRBV12-3/TRBV12-4	-	TGTGCCAGCAGGGATGCTTACAGGGCTCAGACCCAGTACTTC	CASRDAYRAQTQYF
TRBJ2-3	-	TRBV30	-	TGTGCCTGGAAGAAGGGGAGCACAGATACGCAGTATTTT	CAWKKGSTDTQYF
TRBJ1-5	few	TRBV18	-	TGTTCCAGCTCACCGGACAGCAATCAGCCCCAGCATTTT	CSSSPDSNQPQHF
TRBJ1-1	-	TRBV6-6	-	TGTGCCAGCAGTTACCCAGGGACACGGAACACTGAAGCTTTCTTT	CASSYPGTRNTEAFF
TRBJ2-1	-	TRBV5-1	-	TGCGCCAGCAGCCCCCCCCCCGGAAGGATGAGAAGTTCCTACAATGAGCAGTTCTTC	CASSPPPGRMRSSYNEQFF
TRBJ1-2	-	TRBV27	TRBD1	TGTGCCAGCAGGTCCCGACAGGGGAGAAACTATGGCTACACCTTC	CASRSRQGRNYGYTF
TRBJ2-1	few	TRBV27	-	TGTGCCAGCAGGTCCGGGGCAAGTGGGCGTAATGAGCAGTTCTTC	CASRSGASGRNEQFF
TRBJ1-2	once	TRBV4-1	TRBD1	TGCGCCAGCAGCCTACACGGACAGGCTCTAAACAACTATGGCTACACCTTC	CASSLHGQALNNYGYTF
TRBJ2-3	few	TRBV28	TRBD1	TGTGCCAGCAGTTTAAGGGGGACAGTTTTCCATACGCAGTATTTT	CASSLRGTVFHTQYF
TRBJ2-3	-	TRBV3-1	TRBD2	TGTGCCAGCAGCCCGGTTAGCGGGGGATTCACAGATACGCAGTATTTT	CASSPVSGGFTDTQYF
TRBJ2-4	few	TRBV6-5	-	TGTGCCAGCAGTTACAGGACGGGAGCCAAAAACATTCAGTACTTC	CASSYRTGAKNIQYF
TRBJ2-4	many	TRBV29-1	-	TGCAGCGATGCGCCCCTAGCCAAAAACATTCAGTACTTC	CSDAPLAKNIQYF
TRBJ2-5	few	TRBV12-3/TRBV12-4	TRBD2	TGTGCCAGCAGTTTGTCGGGGGGGGGCTACAATGAGCAGTACTTC	CASSLSGGGYNEQYF
TRBJ2-5	few	TRBV11-1	TRBD1	TGTGCCAGCAGCTCCACAGGGGCTACGTACTTC	CASSSTGATYF
TRBJ1-6	few	TRBV5-1	TRBD1	TGCGCCAGCAGCTTGGACAGGGGCGGAGATTCACCCCTCCACTTT	CASSLDRGGDSPLHF
TRBJ2-7	-	TRBV14	-	TGTGCCAGCAGCCAAGTATCAGGCCCGCTTGAGCAGTACTTC	CASSQVSGPLEQYF
TRBJ1-6	few	TRBV11-2	-	TGTGCCAGCAGCTTAGATCGGGACAAATTTTCACCCCTCCACTTT	CASSLDRDKFSPLHF
TRBJ2-1	-	TRBV7-2	TRBD2	TGTGCCAGCAGTTTAGCGGGAGTTTGGGAGCAGTTCTTC	CASSLAGVWEQFF
TRBJ2-4	-	TRBV10-3	TRBD2	TGTGCCATCGGATCCGAAGCGGGGGCCGGGCACATTCAGTACTTC	CAIGSEAGAGHIQYF
TRBJ2-1	many	TRBV5-1	-	TGTGCCAGCAGCGTAGATAGCTCCTACAATGAGCAGTTCTTC	CASSVDSSYNEQFF
TRBJ2-1	few	TRBV5-1	TRBD2	TGCGCCAGCAGCTCGGGACTAGCGGGGGGCCTCTACAATGAGCAGTTCTTC	CASSSGLAGGLYNEQFF
TRBJ2-7	-	TRBV5-1	-	TGCGCCAGCAGCTCGGAGGGTGACGAGCAGTACTTC	CASSSEGDEQYF
TRBJ2-1	-	TRBV9	-	TGTGCCAGCAGCGCGATCATCCTTGATAGGAATGAGCAGTTCTTC	CASSAIILDRNEQFF